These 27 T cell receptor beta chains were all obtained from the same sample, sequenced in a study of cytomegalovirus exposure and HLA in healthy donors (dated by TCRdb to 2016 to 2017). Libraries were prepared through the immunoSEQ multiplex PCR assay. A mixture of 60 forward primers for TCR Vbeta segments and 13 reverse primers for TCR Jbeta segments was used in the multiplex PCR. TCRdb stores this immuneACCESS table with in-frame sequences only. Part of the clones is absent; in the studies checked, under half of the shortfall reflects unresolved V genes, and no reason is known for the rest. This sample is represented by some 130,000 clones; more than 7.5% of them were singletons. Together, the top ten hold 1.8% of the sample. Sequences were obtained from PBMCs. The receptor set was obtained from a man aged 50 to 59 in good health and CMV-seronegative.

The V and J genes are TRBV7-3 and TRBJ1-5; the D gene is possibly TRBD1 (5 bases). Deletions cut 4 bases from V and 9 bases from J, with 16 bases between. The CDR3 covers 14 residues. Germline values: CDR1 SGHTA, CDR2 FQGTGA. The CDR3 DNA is TGTGCCAGCAGCTCCCCAGGGATCGCGAGGCCCCAGCATTTT. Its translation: CASSSPGIARPQHF. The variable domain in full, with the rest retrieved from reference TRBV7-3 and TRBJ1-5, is GAGVSQTPSNKVTEKGKYVELRCDPISGHTALYWYRQSLGQGPEFLIYFQGTGAADDSGLPNDRFFAVRPEGSVSTLKIQRTERGDSAVYLCASSSPGIARPQHFGDGTRLSIL.

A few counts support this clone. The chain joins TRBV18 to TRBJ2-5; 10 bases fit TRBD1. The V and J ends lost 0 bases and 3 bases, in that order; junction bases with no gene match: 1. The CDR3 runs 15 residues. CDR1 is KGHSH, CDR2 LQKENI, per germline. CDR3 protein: CASSPPGTGEETQYF. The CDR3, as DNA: TGTGCCAGCTCACCACCGGGGACAGGGGAAGAGACCCAGTACTTC.

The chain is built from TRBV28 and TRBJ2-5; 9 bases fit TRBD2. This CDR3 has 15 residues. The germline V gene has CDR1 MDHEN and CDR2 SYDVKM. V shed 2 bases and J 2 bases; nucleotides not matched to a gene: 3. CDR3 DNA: TGTGCCAGCAGTTTACTGGCGGGAGGGCAAGAGACCCAGTACTTC. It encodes CASSLLAGGQETQYF. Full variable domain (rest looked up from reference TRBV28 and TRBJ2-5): DVKVTQSSRYLVKRTGEKVFLECVQDMDHENMFWYRQDPGLGLRLIYFSYDVKMKEKGDIPEGYSVSREKKERFSLILESASTNQTSMYLCASSLLAGGQETQYFGPGTRLLVL.

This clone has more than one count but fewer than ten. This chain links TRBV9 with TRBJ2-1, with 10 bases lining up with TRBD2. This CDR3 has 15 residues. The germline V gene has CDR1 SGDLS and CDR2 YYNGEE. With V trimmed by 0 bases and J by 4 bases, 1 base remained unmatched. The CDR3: CASSVELAGYNEQFF. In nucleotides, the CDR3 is TGTGCCAGCAGCGTAGAACTAGCGGGATACAATGAGCAGTTCTTC.

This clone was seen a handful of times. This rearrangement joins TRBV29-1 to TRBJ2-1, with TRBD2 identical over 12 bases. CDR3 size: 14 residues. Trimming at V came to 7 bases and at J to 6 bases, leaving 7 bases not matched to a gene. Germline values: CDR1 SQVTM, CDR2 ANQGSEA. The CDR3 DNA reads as TGCAGCGGATCGACTAGCGGGAGTTTCAATGAGCAGTTCTTC. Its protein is CSGSTSGSFNEQFF.

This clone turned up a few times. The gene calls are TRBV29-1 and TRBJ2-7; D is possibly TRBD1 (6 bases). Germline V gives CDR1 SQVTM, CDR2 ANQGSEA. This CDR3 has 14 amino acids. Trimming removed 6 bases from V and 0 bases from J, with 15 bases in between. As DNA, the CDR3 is TGCAGCGTGGGGGCCTGGGCCAACTCCTACGAGCAGTACTTC. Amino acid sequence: CSVGAWANSYEQYF.

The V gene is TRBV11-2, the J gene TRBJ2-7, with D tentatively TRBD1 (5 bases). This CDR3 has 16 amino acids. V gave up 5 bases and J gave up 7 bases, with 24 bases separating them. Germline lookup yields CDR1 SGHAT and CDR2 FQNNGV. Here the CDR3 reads CASSPGRAVSTKEQYF. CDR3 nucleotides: TGTGCCAGCAGCCCAGGCAGGGCGGTTTCCACTAAGGAGCAGTACTTC.

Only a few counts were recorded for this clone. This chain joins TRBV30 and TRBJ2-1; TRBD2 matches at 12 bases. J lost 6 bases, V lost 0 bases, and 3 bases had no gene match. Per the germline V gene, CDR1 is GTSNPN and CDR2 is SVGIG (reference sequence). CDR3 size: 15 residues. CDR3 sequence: CAWSVGLAGFNEQFF. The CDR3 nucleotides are TGTGCCTGGAGTGTAGGACTAGCGGGGTTCAATGAGCAGTTCTTC.

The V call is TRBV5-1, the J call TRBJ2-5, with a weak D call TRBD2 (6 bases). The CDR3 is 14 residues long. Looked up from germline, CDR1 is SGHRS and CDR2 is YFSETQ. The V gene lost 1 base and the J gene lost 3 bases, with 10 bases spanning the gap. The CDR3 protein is CASSLPGGEETQYF. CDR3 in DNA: TGCGCCAGCAGCTTGCCTGGCGGGGAAGAGACCCAGTACTTC.

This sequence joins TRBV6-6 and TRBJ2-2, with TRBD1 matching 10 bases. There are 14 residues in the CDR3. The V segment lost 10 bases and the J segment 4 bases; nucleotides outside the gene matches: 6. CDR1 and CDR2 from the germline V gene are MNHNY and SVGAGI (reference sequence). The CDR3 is CATCRDRGTGELFF. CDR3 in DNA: TGTGCCACCTGCCGGGACAGGGGCACCGGGGAGCTGTTTTTT.

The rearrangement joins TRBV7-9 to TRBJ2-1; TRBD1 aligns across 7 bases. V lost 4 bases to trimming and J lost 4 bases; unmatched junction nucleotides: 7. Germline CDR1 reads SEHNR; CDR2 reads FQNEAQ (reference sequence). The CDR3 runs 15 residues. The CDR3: CASSSTGVRYNEQFF. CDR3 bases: TGTGCCAGCAGCTCAACAGGGGTACGGTACAATGAGCAGTTCTTC.

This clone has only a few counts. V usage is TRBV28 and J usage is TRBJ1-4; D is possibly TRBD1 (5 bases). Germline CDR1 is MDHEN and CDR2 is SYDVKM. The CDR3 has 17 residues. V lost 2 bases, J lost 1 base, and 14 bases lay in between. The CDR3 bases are TGTGCCAGCAGTTTAGTGGGACTGGAGGGAACTAATGAAAAACTGTTTTTT. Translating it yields CASSLVGLEGTNEKLFF. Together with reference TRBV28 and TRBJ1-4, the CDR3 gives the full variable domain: DVKVTQSSRYLVKRTGEKVFLECVQDMDHENMFWYRQDPGLGLRLIYFSYDVKMKEKGDIPEGYSVSREKKERFSLILESASTNQTSMYLCASSLVGLEGTNEKLFFGSGTQLSVL.

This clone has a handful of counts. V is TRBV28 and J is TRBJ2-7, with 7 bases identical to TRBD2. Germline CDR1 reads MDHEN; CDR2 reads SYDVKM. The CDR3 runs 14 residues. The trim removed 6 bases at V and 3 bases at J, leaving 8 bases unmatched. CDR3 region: CASSLTGTNYEQYF. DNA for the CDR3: TGTGCCAGCAGCCTGACCGGGACTAACTACGAGCAGTACTTC.

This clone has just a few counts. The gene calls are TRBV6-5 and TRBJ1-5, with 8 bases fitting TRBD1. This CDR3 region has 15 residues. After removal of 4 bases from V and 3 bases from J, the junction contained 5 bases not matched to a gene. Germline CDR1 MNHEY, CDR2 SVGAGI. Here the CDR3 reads CASSSGGDDNQPQHF. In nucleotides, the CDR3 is TGTGCCAGCAGTTCAGGGGGCGATGACAATCAGCCCCAGCATTTT.

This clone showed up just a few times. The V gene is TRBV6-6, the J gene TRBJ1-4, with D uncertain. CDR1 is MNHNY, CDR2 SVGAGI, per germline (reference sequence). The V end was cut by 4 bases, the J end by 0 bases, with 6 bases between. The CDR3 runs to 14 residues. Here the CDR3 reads CASSFGATNEKLFF. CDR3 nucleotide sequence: TGTGCCAGCAGTTTCGGGGCAACTAATGAAAAACTGTTTTTT.

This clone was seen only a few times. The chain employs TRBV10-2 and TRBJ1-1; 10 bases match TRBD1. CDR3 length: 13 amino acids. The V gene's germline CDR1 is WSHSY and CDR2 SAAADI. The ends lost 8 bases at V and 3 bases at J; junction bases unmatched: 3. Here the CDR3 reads CASSGQGYTEAFF. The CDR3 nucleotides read TGCGCCAGCTCGGGACAGGGGTACACTGAAGCTTTCTTT.

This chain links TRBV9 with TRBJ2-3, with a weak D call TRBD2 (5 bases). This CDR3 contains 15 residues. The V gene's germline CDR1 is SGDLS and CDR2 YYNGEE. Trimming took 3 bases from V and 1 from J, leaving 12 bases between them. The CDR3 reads CASSELGRGTDTQYF. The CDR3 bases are TGTGCCAGCAGCGAGCTCGGGCGGGGCACAGATACGCAGTATTTT.

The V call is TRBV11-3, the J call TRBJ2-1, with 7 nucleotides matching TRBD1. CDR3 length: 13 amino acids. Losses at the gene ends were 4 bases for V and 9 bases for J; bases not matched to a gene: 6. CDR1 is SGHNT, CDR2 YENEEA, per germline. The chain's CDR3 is CASSSYRQGEQFF. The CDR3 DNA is TGTGCCAGCAGCTCTTATAGACAGGGTGAGCAGTTCTTC.

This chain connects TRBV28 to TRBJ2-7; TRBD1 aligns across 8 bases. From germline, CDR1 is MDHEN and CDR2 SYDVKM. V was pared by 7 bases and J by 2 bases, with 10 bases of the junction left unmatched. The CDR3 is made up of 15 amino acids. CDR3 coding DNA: TGTGCCAGCACCCTCATTGGACAGGGAACCTACGAGCAGTACTTC. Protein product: CASTLIGQGTYEQYF.

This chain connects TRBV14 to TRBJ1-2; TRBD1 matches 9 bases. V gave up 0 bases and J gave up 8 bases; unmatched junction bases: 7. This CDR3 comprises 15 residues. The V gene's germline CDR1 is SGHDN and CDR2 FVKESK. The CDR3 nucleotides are TGTGCCAGCAGCCAAGATTTAAACAGGGGGCGAGGCTACACCTTC. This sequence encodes CASSQDLNRGRGYTF.

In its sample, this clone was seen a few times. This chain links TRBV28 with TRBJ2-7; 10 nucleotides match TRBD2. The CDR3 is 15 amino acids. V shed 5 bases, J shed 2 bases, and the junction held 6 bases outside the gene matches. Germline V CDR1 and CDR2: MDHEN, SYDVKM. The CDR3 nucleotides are TGTGCCAGCAGTCTCACTAGCGGGGAACCCTACGAGCAGTACTTC. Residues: CASSLTSGEPYEQYF.

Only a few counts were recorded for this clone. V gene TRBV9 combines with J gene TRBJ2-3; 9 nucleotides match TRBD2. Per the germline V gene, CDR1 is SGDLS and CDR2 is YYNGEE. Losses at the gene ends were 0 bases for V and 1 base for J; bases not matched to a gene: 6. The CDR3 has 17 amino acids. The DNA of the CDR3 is TGTGCCAGCAGCGTAGGATCGGCTAGCGGGGGCACAGATACGCAGTATTTT. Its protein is CASSVGSASGGTDTQYF.

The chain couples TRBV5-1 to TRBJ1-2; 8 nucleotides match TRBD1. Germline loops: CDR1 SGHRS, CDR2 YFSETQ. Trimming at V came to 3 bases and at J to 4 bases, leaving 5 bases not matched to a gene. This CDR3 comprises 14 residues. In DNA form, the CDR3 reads TGCGCCAGCAGCTCGTCAGGGGGCGTCTATGGCTACACCTTC. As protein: CASSSSGGVYGYTF.

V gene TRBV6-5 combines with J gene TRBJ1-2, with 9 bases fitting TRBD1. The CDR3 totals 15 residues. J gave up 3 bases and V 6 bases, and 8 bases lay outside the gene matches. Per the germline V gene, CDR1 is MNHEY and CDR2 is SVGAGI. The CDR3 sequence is CASRFGTGRDYGYTF. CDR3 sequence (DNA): TGTGCCAGCAGATTCGGGACAGGGAGGGACTATGGCTACACCTTC.

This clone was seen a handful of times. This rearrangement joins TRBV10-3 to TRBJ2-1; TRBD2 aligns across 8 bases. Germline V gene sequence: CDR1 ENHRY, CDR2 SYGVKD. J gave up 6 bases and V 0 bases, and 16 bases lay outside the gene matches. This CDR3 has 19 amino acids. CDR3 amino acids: CAISESSGGRGYDVNEQFF. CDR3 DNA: TGTGCCATCAGTGAGTCGTCGGGGGGGCGAGGATATGATGTCAATGAGCAGTTCTTC.

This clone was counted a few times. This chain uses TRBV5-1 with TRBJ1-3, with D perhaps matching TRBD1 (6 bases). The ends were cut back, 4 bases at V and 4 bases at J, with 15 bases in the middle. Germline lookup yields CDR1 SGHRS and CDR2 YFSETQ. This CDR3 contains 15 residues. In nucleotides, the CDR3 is TGCGCCAGCAGCCAACAACAGGGTGGGGGAAACACCATATATTTT. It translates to CASSQQQGGGNTIYF.

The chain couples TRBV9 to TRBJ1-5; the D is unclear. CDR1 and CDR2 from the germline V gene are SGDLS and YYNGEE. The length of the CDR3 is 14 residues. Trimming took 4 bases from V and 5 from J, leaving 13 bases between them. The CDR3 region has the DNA TGTGCCAGCAGCCGTGGTAGGGAGCATCAGCCCCAGCATTTT. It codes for CASSRGREHQPQHF.